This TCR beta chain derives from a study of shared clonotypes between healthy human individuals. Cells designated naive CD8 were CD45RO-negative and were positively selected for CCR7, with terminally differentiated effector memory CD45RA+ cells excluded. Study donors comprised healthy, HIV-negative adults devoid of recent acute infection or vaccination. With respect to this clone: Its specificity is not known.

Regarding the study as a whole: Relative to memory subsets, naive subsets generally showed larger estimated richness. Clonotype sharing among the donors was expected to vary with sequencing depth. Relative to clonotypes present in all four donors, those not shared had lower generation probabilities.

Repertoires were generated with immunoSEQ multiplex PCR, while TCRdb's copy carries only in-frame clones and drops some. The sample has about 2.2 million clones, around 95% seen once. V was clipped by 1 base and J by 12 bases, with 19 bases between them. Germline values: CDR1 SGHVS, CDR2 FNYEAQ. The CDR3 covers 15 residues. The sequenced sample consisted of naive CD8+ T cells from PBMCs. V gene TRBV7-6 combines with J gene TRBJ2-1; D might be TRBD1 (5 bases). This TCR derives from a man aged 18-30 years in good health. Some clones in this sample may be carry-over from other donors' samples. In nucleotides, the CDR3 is TGTGCCAGCAGCTTAGAGGTTGAGACAGACCGTGGGCAGTTCTTC. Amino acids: CASSLEVETDRGQFF.